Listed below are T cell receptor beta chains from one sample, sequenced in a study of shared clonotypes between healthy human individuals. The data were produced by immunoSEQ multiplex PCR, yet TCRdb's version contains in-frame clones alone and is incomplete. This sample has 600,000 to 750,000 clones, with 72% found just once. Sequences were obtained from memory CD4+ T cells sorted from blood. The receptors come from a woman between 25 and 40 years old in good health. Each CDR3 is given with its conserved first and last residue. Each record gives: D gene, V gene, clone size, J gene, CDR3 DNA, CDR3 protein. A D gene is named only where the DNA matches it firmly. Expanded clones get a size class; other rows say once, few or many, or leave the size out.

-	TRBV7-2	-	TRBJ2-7	TGTGCCAGCAGCTTAAGTTCGGTCCCCCAGAACGAGCAGTACTTC	CASSLSSVPQNEQYF
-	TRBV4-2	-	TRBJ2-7	TGTGCCAGCAGCCAAGTCCCGGGTTTCGGGAACTACGAGCAGTACTTC	CASSQVPGFGNYEQYF
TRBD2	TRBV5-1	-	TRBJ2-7	TGCGCCAGCAGCTTTGCGGGAGGGCCCGAGCAGTACTTC	CASSFAGGPEQYF
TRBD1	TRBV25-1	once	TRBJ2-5	TGTGCCAGCAGCTCGACAGGGCAGGGAGAGACCCAGTACTTC	CASSSTGQGETQYF
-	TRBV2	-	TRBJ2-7	TGTGCCAGCAGTGAAGGGGGGGCCTACGAGCAGTACTTC	CASSEGGAYEQYF
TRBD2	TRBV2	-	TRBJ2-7	TGTGCCAGCAGGGCTGAGGGAGGGCCTCGGTACGAGCAGTACTTC	CASRAEGGPRYEQYF
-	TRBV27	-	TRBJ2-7	TGTGCCAGCAGGGACCTCGAAATGGCTTCCTACGAGCAGTACTTC	CASRDLEMASYEQYF
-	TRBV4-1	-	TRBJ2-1	TGCGCCAGCAGCCAAGTTTCAAGCCCCAATGAGCAGTTCTTC	CASSQVSSPNEQFF
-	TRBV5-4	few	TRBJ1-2	TGTGCAGATGTGAGGGACGGTACCATCGAGGGCTACACCTTC	CADVRDGTIEGYTF
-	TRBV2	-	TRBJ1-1	TGTGCCAGCAGGAACGAGGTGGGGAACACTGAAGCTTTCTTT	CASRNEVGNTEAFF
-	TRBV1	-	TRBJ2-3	TGCACCAGCAAGTCTAGATCAGATACGCAGTATTTT	CTSKSRSDTQYF
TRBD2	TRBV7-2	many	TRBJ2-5	TGTGCCAGCAGCAAAAGCGGGGTACGGATCTTGTACCAAGAGACCCAGTACTTC	CASSKSGVRILYQETQYF
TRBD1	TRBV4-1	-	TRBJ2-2	TGCGCCAGCAGCCTCGGGACAGGGGAAACCGGGGAGCTGTTTTTT	CASSLGTGETGELFF
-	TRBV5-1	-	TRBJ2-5	TGCGCCAGCAAGCGGGCCGGACTCCAAGAGACCCAGTACTTC	CASKRAGLQETQYF